The T cell receptor beta chain under discussion was sequenced for a study of T cells expressing NK-cell markers. Study in general: Underlying the TCR beta repertoires were sorted CD3+CD56+NKG2C+, CD3+CD56+NKG2C- and CD3+CD56-NKG2C+ T cells.

Concerning this clonotype itself: No antigen is known for it.

Study-level results: For about 6 donors, the dominant NKG2C+ clonotypes made up about 1.0-7.5% of their CD8+ T cells.

Following a re-call of the 5' RACE reads, TCRdb has one entry per CDR3 protein and lacks DNA. Its table lists hundreds of thousands of distinct CDR3 sequences. The length of the CDR3 is 15 residues. The clonotype originates from a woman between 18 and 70 years old in good health. The V call is TRBV12-3 or TRBV12-4, the J call TRBJ1-4; the D call of TRBD1 rests on TCRdb alone, since no DNA is present to check it. Specimen: blood T cells: a sorted CD56 or NKG2C T cell subset, CD4+ or CD8+ T cells, or bulk PBMC T cells (not recorded which). The CDR3 reads CASSPPGTFNEKLFF.